This entry describes one TCR beta chain. This record belongs to a study of blood T cells in healthy people across ages. A sample-barcoded 5' primer and a J-beta primer mix were used in a second PCR of about 7 to 12 cycles. TCRdb independently ran MiXCR on the 5' RACE reads; one entry per CDR3 protein. Found here are about 730,000 distinct CDR3 sequences, approximately 39% of them singletons; the top ten hold 20% to 25%. The CDR3 extends over 14 amino acids. V lost 8 bases and J lost 5, with 15 bases in between. From germline, CDR1 is SNHLY and CDR2 FYNNEI. The rearrangement uses TRBV2 and TRBJ1-4; possibly TRBD1 for D (5 bases). The sample consisted of blood. The source of this sequence is a woman aged 55-69 years in good health. CDR3 coding DNA: TGTGCCAGCCACCGGGGCCCGCAGAATGAAAAACTGTTTTTT. Translation gives CASHRGPQNEKLFF.